This TCR beta chain comes out of a study of T cell responses to AZD1222 COVID-19 vaccine. Profiling relied on immunoSEQ multiplex PCR, and the TCRdb table lists in-frame clones only, not all of them. This table has 70,000 to 95,000 clones, more than 75% appearing once. The source material was peripheral blood, sampled on day 0 of AZD1222 vaccination. The TCR comes from an adult in good health.

This chain's CDR3 is CAISDPRGPETQYF. CDR3 DNA sequence: TGTGCCATCAGTGACCCCAGGGGGCCGGAGACCCAGTACTTC. The gene calls are TRBV10-3 and TRBJ2-5, with 8 bases lining up with TRBD1. Trimming took 3 bases from V and 5 from J; bases not matched to a gene: 5. Germline V gene lookup returns CDR1 ENHRY and CDR2 SYGVKD. The CDR3 is 14 amino acids.